The entry that follows covers one T cell receptor (beta chain) sequence. What it recognizes is unknown. These data come from a study of T-cell memory formation after mild COVID-19. On the study more broadly: TCR clusters showed largely donor specificity. General study points: Later expanders leaned CD4+, whereas clones that contracted between day 15 and 85 were balanced CD4/CD8. CM and EM subsets held most contracting CD4+ clones; EMRA held CD8+ ones.

5'RACE primed from the constant segment yielded TCR alpha and TCR beta cDNA libraries bearing sample barcodes and UMIs. Each CDR3 protein is one row after TCRdb ran MiXCR on the 5' RACE reads. Among around 310,000 distinct CDR3 sequences listed, about 13% were seen once. This CDR3 has 13 residues. Looked up from germline, CDR1 is KGHSH and CDR2 is LQKENI. The V gene lost 6 bases and the J gene lost 8 bases, with 14 bases spanning the gap. This sequence originates from a man younger than 35 who had mild COVID-19 (a few samples of this study predate the infection). Cell type and time point are not known. The sequencing input was PBMCs or a T cell subset sorted from them (not recorded which). V is TRBV18 and J is TRBJ2-4; possibly TRBD1 for D (6 bases). The CDR3 loop is CASSPDKGDIQYF. The CDR3 DNA follows: TGTGCCAGCTCTCCCGACAAGGGGGACATTCAGTACTTC. The complete variable domain, with remaining parts taken from reference TRBV18 and TRBJ2-4, reads NAGVMQNPRHLVRRRGQEARLRCSPMKGHSHVYWYRQLPEEGLKFMVYLQKENIIDESGMPKERFSAEFPKEGPSILRIQQVVRGDSAAYFCASSPDKGDIQYFGAGTRLSVL.